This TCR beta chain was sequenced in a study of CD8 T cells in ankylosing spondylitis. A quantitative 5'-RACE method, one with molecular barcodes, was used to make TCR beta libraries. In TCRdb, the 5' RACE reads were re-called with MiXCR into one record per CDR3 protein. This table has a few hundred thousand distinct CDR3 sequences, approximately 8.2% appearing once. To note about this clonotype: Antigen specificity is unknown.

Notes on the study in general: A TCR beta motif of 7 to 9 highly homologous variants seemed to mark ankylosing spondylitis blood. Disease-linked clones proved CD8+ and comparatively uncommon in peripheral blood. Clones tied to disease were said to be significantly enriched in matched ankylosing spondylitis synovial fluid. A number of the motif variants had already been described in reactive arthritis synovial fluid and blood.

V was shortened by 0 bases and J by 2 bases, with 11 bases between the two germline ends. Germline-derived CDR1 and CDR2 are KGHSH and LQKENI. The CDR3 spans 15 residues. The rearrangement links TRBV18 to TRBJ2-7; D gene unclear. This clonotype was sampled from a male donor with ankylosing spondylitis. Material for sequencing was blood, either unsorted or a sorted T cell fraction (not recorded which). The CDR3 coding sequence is TGTGCCAGCTCACCACCGAGTAGGGCCGCCTACGAGCAGTACTTC. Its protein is CASSPPSRAAYEQYF.